What follows is one T cell receptor beta chain and its context. Antigen unknown. Amplification used 60 Vbeta primers and 13 Jbeta primers. TCRdb's copy holds only in-frame clones and misses some; the assay was immunoSEQ multiplex PCR. Here the sample table reports 65,000 to 85,000 clones. This sample stems from a study of cytomegalovirus exposure and HLA in healthy donors. Study details: Caucasian-associated ancestry cluster membership applied to about four fifths of about 370 genotyped donors. Study results and limitations: Investigators reported approximately 150 TCR beta chains as tied to cytomegalovirus. Reports credit the classifier with highly specific, highly sensitive diagnosis of cytomegalovirus status.

Sequenced sample: PBMCs. This receptor was obtained from a woman in her twenties or thirties in good health and CMV-seronegative.

The CDR3 region is CASSHRGHEQYF. CDR3 DNA: TGTGCCAGCAGCCACAGGGGACACGAGCAGTACTTC. The genes are TRBV11-3 and TRBJ2-7; 7 bases map to TRBD1. There are 12 residues in the CDR3. Germline CDR1 is SGHNT and CDR2 is YENEEA. V lost 5 bases and J lost 5; bases outside the gene matches: 3.